This record looks at one T cell receptor beta chain sequence and its context. The CDR3 spans 13 residues. V dropped 6 bases and J dropped 0; count of bases not matched to a gene: 4. Looked up from germline, CDR1 is SQVTM and CDR2 is ANQGSEA. This sample was taken from a study of T cell repertoires and Cas9 in healthy adults. Generated by immunoSEQ multiplex PCR, the TCRdb table keeps only in-frame clones and is missing some. The sample has about 22,000 clones; about 90% are singletons. This receptor was taken from a human donor in good health. This rearrangement joins TRBV29-1 to TRBJ1-2; the match to TRBD1 covers 7 bases. The source material was CD4+ effector T cells (CD127+, CD25-, CD137-, CD154-) from PBMCs; culture status not recorded. Here the CDR3 DNA reads TGCAGCGTACGGGACAGCCCTAACTATGGCTACACCTTC. Translating it yields CSVRDSPNYGYTF.